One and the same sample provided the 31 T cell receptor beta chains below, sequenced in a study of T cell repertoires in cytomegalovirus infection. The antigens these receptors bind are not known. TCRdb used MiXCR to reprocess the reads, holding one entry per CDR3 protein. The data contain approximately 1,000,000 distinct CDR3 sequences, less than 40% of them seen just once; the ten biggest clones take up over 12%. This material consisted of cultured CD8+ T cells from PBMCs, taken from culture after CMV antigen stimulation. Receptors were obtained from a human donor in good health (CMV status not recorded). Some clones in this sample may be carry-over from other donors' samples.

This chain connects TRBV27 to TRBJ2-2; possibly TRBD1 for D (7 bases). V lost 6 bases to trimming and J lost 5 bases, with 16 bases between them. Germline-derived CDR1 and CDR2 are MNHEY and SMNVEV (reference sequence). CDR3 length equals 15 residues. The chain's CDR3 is CASRSGGTRTGELFF. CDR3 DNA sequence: TGTGCCAGCAGGTCAGGGGGGACCAGAACCGGGGAGCTGTTTTTT.

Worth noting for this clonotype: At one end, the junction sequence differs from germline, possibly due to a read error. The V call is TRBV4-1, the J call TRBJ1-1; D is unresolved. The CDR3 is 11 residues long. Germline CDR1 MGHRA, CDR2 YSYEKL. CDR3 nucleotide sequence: TGTGCCAGCAGCAACGGGTATGAAGCTTTCTTT. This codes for CASSNGYEAFF.

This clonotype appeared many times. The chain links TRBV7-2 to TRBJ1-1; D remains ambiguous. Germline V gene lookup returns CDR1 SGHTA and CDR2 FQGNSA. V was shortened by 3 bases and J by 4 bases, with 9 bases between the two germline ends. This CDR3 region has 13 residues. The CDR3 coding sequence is TGTGCCAGCAGCTTTCGGGGTACCACTGAAGCTTTCTTT. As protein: CASSFRGTTEAFF.

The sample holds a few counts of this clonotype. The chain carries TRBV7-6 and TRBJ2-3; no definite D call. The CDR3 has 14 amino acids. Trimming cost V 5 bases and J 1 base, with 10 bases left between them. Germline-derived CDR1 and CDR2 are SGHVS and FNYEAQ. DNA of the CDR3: TGTGCCAGCAGCCCCCCGGACGGCACAGATACGCAGTATTTT. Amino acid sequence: CASSPPDGTDTQYF.

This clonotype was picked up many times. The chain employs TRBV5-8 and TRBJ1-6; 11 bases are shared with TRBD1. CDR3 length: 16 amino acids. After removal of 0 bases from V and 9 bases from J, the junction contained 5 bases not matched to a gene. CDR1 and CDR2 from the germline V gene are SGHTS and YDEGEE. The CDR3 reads CASSLAPGQGASPLHF. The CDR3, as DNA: TGTGCCAGCAGCTTGGCCCCTGGACAGGGGGCTTCACCCCTCCACTTT. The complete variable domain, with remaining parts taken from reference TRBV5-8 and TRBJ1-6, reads EAGVTQSPTHLIKTRGQQATLRCSPISGHTSVYWYQQALGLGLQFLLWYDEGEERNRGNFPPRFSGRQFPNYSSELNVNALELEDSALYLCASSLAPGQGASPLHFGNGTRLTVT.

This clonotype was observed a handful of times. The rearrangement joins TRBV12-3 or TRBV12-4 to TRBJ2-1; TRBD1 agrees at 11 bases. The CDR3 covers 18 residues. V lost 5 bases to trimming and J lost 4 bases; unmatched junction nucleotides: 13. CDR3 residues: CASSPPLGQGAGYNEQFF. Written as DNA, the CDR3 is TGTGCCAGCAGTCCACCCTTAGGACAGGGGGCAGGATACAATGAGCAGTTCTTC.

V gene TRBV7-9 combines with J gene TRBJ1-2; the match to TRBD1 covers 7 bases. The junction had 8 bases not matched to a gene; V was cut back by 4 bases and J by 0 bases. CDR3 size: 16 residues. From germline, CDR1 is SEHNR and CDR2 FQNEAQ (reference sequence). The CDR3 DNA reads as TGTGCCAGCAGCTCCAGACAGGGTACCACTAACTATGGCTACACCTTC. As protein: CASSSRQGTTNYGYTF.

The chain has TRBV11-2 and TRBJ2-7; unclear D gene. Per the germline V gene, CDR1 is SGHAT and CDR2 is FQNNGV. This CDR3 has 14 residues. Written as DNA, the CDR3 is TGTGTCAGCAGCTTAGTTCCCAGACCCTACGAGCAGTACGTC. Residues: CVSSLVPRPYEQYV.

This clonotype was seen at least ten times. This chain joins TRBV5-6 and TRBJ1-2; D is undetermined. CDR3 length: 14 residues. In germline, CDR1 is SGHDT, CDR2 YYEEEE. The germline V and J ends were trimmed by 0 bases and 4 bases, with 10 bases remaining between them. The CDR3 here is CASSLAEPIYGYTF. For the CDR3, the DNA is TGTGCCAGCAGCTTGGCCGAACCTATCTATGGCTACACCTTC.

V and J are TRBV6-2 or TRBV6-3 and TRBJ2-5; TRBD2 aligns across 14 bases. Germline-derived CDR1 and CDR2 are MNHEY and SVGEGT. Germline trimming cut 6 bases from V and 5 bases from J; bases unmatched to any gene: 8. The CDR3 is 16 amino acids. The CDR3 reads CASSQTGLAGAETQYF. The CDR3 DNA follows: TGTGCCAGCAGCCAGACGGGACTAGCGGGGGCGGAGACCCAGTACTTC.

As DNA, the CDR3 is TGTGCCAGCAGTTACGTATTCAGTACTGAAGCTTTCTTT. It yields the protein CASSYVFSTEAFF. The chain carries TRBV6-5 and TRBJ1-1; D unclear. The CDR3 spans 13 residues. V was shortened by 2 bases and J by 5 bases, with 9 bases between the two germline ends. Germline V gene data show CDR1 as MNHEY and CDR2 as SVGAGI.

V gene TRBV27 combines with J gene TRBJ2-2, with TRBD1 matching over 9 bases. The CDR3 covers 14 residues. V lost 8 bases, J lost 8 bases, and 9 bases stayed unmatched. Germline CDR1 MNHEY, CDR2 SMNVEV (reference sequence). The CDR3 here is CASLKTGGSGELFF. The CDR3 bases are TGTGCCAGCCTAAAGACAGGGGGTTCGGGGGAGCTGTTTTTT.

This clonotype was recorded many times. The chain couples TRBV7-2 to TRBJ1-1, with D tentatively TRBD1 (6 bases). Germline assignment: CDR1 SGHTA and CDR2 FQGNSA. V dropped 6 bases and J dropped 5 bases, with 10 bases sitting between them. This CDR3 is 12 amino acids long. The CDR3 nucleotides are TGTGCCAGCAGAGTAGGGGGGACTGAAGCTTTCTTT. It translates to CASRVGGTEAFF.

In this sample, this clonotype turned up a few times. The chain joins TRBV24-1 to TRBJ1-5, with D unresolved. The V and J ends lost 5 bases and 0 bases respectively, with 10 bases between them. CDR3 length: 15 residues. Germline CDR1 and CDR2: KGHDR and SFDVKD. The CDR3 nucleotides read TGTGCCACCAGTGGGGCAGGCGTTAGCAATCAGCCCCAGCATTTT. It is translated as CATSGAGVSNQPQHF.

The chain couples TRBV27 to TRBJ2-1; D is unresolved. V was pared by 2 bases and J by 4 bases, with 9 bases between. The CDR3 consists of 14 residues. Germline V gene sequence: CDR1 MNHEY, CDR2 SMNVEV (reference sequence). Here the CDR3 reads CASSLLSTYNEQFF. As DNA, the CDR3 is TGTGCCAGCAGTTTACTTAGCACATACAATGAGCAGTTCTTC.

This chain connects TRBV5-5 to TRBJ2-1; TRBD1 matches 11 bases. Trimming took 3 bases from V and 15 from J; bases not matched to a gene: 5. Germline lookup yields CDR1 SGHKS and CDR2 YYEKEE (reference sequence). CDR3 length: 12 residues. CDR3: CASSWTGGLGFF. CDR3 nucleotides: TGTGCCAGCAGCTGGACAGGGGGCTTGGGGTTCTTC.

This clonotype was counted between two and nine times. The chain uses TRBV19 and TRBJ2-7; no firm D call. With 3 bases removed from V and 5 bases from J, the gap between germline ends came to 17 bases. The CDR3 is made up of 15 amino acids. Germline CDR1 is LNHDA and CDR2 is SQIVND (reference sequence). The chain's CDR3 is CASSITDGRANEQYF. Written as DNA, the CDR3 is TGTGCCAGTAGTATCACGGACGGACGAGCGAACGAGCAGTACTTC.

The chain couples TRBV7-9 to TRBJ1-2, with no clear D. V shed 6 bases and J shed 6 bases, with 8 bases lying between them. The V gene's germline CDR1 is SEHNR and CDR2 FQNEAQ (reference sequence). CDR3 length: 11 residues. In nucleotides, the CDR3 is TGTGCCAGCAGAGAGGTGGATGGCTACACCTTC. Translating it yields CASREVDGYTF.

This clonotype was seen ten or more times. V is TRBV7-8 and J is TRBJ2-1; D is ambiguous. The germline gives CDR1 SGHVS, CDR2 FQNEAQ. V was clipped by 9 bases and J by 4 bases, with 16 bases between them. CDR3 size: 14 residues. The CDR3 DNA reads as TGTGCCAGTCACAAGGGAATTTTGTACAATGAGCAGTTCTTC. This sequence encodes CASHKGILYNEQFF.

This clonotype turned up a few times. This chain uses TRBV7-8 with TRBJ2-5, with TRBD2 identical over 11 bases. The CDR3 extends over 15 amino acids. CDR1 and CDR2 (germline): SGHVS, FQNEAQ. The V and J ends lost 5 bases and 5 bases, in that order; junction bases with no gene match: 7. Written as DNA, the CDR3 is TGTGCCAGCAGCCCACTAGCGGGGGCCTGGGAGACCCAGTACTTC. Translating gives CASSPLAGAWETQYF.

The CDR3 loop reads CASSVGYLNTEAFF. The CDR3 DNA follows: TGTGCCAGCAGTGTAGGGTACCTGAACACTGAAGCTTTCTTT. J is TRBJ1-1 and V is TRBV27, with no clear D. This CDR3 is built from 14 residues. V lost 5 bases and J 0 bases, leaving 10 bases between the germline ends. The germline CDR1 and CDR2 sequences are MNHEY and SMNVEV (reference sequence).

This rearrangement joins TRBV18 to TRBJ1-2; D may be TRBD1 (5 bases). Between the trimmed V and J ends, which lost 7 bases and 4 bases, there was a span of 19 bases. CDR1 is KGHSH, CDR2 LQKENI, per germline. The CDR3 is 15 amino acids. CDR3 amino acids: CASLSRDGISYGYTF. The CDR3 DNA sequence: TGTGCCAGCTTAAGTCGGGACGGAATTTCCTATGGCTACACCTTC.

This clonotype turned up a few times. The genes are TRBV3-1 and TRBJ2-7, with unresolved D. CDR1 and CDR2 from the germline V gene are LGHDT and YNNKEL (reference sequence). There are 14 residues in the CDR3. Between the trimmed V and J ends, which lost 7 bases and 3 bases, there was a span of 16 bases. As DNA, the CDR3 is TGTGCCAGCACCTCTGCCGAAGATAACTACGAGCAGTACTTC. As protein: CASTSAEDNYEQYF.

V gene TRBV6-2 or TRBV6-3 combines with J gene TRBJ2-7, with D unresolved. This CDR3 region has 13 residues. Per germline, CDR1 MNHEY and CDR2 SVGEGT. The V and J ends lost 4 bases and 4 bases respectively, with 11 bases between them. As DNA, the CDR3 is TGTGCCAGCAGTTTGGGATCCGTGTACGAGCAGTACTTC. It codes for CASSLGSVYEQYF.

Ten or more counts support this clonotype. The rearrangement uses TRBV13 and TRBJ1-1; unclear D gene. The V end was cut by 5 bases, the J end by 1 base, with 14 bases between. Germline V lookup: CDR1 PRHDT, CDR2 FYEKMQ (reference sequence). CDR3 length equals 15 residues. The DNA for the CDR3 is TGTGCCAGCAGCACCGACCGCCGGTGGAACACTGAAGCTTTCTTT. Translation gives CASSTDRRWNTEAFF.

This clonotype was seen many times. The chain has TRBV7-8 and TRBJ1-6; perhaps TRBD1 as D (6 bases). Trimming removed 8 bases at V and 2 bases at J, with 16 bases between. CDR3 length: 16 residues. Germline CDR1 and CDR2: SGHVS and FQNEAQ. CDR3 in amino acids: CASAWGRGPYNSPLHF. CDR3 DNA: TGTGCCAGCGCCTGGGGCAGGGGACCCTATAATTCACCCCTCCACTTT.

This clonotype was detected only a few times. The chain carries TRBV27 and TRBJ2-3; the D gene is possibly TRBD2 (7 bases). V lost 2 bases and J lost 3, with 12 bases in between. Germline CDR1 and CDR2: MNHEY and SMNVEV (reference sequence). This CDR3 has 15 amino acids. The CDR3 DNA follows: TGTGCCAGCAGTTTACAGGGGAGGGGGACAGATACGCAGTATTTT. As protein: CASSLQGRGTDTQYF.

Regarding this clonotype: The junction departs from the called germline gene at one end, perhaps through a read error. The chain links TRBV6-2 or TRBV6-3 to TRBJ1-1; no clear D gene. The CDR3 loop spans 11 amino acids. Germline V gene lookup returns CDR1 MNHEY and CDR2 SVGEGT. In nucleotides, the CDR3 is TGTGCCAGCAGTTTGTTCGGTGAAGTTTTCTTT. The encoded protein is CASSLFGEVFF.

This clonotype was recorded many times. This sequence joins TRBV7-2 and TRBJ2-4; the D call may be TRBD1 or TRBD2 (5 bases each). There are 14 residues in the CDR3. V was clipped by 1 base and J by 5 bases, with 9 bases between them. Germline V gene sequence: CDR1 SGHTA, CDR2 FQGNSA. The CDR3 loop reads CASSLGGTENIQYF. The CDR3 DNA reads TGTGCCAGCAGCTTAGGAGGGACCGAAAACATTCAGTACTTC.

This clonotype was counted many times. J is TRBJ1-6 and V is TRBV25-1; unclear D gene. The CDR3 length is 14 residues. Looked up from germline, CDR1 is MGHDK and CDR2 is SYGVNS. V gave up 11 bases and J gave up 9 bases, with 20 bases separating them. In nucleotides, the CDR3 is TGTGCCTCCCAAGGGAGTATAAGGAGTTCACCCCTCCACTTT. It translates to CASQGSIRSSPLHF.

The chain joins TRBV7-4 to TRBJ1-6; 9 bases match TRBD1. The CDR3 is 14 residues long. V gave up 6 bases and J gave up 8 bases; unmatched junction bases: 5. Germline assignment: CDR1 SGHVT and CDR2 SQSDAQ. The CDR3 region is CASRKQGAHSPLHF. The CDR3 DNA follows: TGTGCCAGCAGGAAACAGGGGGCCCATTCACCCCTCCACTTT. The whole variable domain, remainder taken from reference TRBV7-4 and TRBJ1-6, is GAGVSQSPRYKVAKRGRDVALRCDSISGHVTLYWYRQTLGQGSEVLTYSQSDAQRDKSGRPSGRFSAERPERSVSTLKIQRTEQGDSAVYLCASRKQGAHSPLHFGNGTRLTVT.